This T cell receptor beta chain was identified during a study of CD8 T cells in Susac syndrome. Blood CD8+ and CD4+ T cells underwent high-throughput TCR beta sequencing. TEMRA cells were FACS-enriched, and CD8+ and CD4+ T cells were isolated negatively. Reverse transcription of about 0.5 to 1 ug RNA used random hexamers. Amplification of TCR beta CDR3 across 54 Vbeta and 13 Jbeta was performed with immunoSEQ multiplex PCR. From the immunoSEQ multiplex PCR reads, TCRdb called clonotypes with MiXCR, one entry per CDR3 protein. The table has 150,000 to 200,000 distinct CDR3 sequences, around 94% seen once. The CDR3 totals 14 residues. Between the trimmed V and J ends, which lost 3 bases and 7 bases, there was a span of 11 bases. Germline CDR1 is SGHNT and CDR2 is YYREEE (reference sequence).

The source of this sequence is a human donor in good health. The J gene is TRBJ1-6, the V gene TRBV5-4, with D possibly matching TRBD1 (6 bases). Sequencing was performed on CD4+ T cells from PBMCs. This CDR3 reads CASSSQGSNSPLHF. Here the CDR3 DNA reads TGTGCCAGCAGCTCACAGGGATCGAATTCACCCCTCCACTTT.